This TCR beta chain was retrieved from a study of blood T cell repertoires in COVID-19. About the research overall: COVID-19 samples, acute and convalescent, were from the United States, Italy and Spain. T cells, B-cell-depleted T cells, or PBMCs provided the cDNA or gDNA that served as material.

Per the original data handling: Estimated nucleated cell counts came from reference gene primer amplification. The table came from immunoSEQ multiplex PCR; TCRdb's copy has only in-frame clones and leaves some out. Clonal size and the V and J genes are those of that table, whereas D and trimming came from the DNA. The profile shows about 380,000 clones, around 84% of them singletons. CDR3 length equals 14 residues. From germline, CDR1 is LNHDA and CDR2 SQIVND (reference sequence). With V trimmed by 3 bases and J by 11 bases, 7 bases remained unmatched. Source material: peripheral blood. J is TRBJ1-6 and V is TRBV19; 7 bases map to TRBD1. The receptor was isolated from a human donor with acute or convalescent COVID-19. The donor label of this sample is uncertain. In nucleotides, the CDR3 is TGTGCCAGTAGTATGTCCAGGGGGGTAACACCCCTCCACTTT. It yields the protein CASSMSRGVTPLHF.